A single sample is the source of the 32 T cell receptor beta chains below, sequenced in a study of radiation and T cells in renal cell carcinoma. Sequencing was performed with immunoSEQ multiplex PCR; in TCRdb, only in-frame clones are kept and a portion is missing. Of more than 95,000 clones in the sample, about four fifths are singletons; the top ten hold about 2.9%. Time point given: baseline pretreatment blood. Noted treatment: 15 Gy SBRT to primary tumor, nephrectomy 4 weeks later. The sample in question was blood, obtained from a patient whose treatment included radiotherapy and nephrectomy. Receptor source: an older woman with renal cell carcinoma.

This rearrangement joins TRBV29-1 to TRBJ2-2; 11 nucleotides agree with TRBD1. Germline V gene sequence: CDR1 SQVTM, CDR2 ANQGSEA. V gave up 4 bases and J gave up 2 bases; unmatched junction bases: 9. The CDR3 sequence is 17 residues long. The CDR3 is CSVVKGQGGPNTGELFF. The DNA of the CDR3 is TGCAGCGTTGTTAAGGGACAGGGGGGCCCCAACACCGGGGAGCTGTTTTTT.

Comment on this clone: At one of its ends the junction is not consistent with the germline gene, which may arise from a read error. The V call is TRBV2, the J call TRBJ2-5; D is unclear. The CDR3 spans 15 residues. Germline V gene sequence: CDR1 SNHLY, CDR2 FYNNEI. Here the CDR3 DNA reads TGTGCCAGCAGTGATGATAAAACGGTCCAAGGGACCCAGTACTTC. It encodes CASSDDKTVQGTQYF.

V and J are TRBV10-2 and TRBJ2-7, with 7 bases fitting TRBD1. The ends lost 3 bases at V and 9 bases at J; junction bases unmatched: 5. Germline CDR1 WSHSY, CDR2 SAAADI. The CDR3 consists of 12 residues. This CDR3 reads CASSDPGGRQYF. For the CDR3, the DNA is TGCGCCAGCAGTGACCCAGGGGGAAGGCAGTACTTC.

CDR3 bases: TGTGCCAGCAGGACCACAGGAGGGGAGACCCAGTACTTC. Translated, it gives CASRTTGGETQYF. This rearrangement joins TRBV19 to TRBJ2-5; tentative D call: TRBD2 (6 bases). The CDR3 runs to 13 residues. Germline V gives CDR1 LNHDA, CDR2 SQIVND (reference sequence). V dropped 9 bases and J dropped 5 bases, with 16 bases sitting between them. Combining the CDR3 with reference TRBV19 and TRBJ2-5 gives the whole variable domain DGGITQSPKYLFRKEGQNVTLSCEQNLNHDAMYWYRQDPGQGLRLIYYSQIVNDFQKGDIAEGYSVSREKKESFPLTVTSAQKNPTAFYLCASRTTGGETQYFGPGTRLLVL.

The chain combines TRBV9 with TRBJ1-1; D is uncertain. CDR3 length equals 14 residues. V lost 0 bases to trimming and J lost 0 bases, with 6 bases between them. Germline V gene sequence: CDR1 SGDLS, CDR2 YYNGEE. The CDR3 DNA is TGTGCCAGCAGCGTAGACGGGGTGAACACTGAAGCTTTCTTT. Amino acids: CASSVDGVNTEAFF.

V gene TRBV5-1 combines with J gene TRBJ2-3, with TRBD2 matching over 7 bases. The J segment lost 4 bases and the V segment lost 0 bases, leaving 5 bases of the junction unmatched. CDR1 SGHRS and CDR2 YFSETQ come from the germline V gene. This CDR3 is built from 15 residues. The CDR3 nucleotides are TGCGCCAGCAGCTTGGCCGGGACTACTTCAGATACGCAGTATTTT. Translated, it gives CASSLAGTTSDTQYF.

The V and J genes are TRBV19 and TRBJ1-5, with unresolved D. The germline CDR1 and CDR2 sequences are LNHDA and SQIVND (reference sequence). This CDR3 contains 15 residues. The germline V and J ends were trimmed by 2 bases and 1 base, with 9 bases remaining between them. The CDR3 DNA reads TGTGCCAGTAGTATAAGTATGGGCAGCAATCAGCCCCAGCATTTT. Translated: CASSISMGSNQPQHF. Full variable domain (rest looked up from reference TRBV19 and TRBJ1-5): DGGITQSPKYLFRKEGQNVTLSCEQNLNHDAMYWYRQDPGQGLRLIYYSQIVNDFQKGDIAEGYSVSREKKESFPLTVTSAQKNPTAFYLCASSISMGSNQPQHFGDGTRLSIL.

V and J are TRBV4-1 and TRBJ2-7; 7 bases line up with TRBD2. CDR3 length equals 15 residues. Germline V gives CDR1 MGHRA, CDR2 YSYEKL. After removal of 3 bases from V and 2 bases from J, the junction contained 7 bases not matched to a gene. The CDR3 coding sequence is TGCGCCAGCAGCCAGAGAGCTAGCGGTACCTACGAGCAGTACTTC. As protein: CASSQRASGTYEQYF.

The chain recombines TRBV7-3 with TRBJ2-2; tentative D call: TRBD1 (5 bases). The V gene lost 4 bases and the J gene lost 8 bases, with 11 bases spanning the gap. CDR3 length: 13 amino acids. CDR1 is SGHTA and CDR2 is FQGTGA in the germline V gene. The CDR3: CASSSTARGELFF. CDR3 nucleotide sequence: TGTGCCAGCAGCTCGACAGCCCGGGGGGAGCTGTTTTTT.

This rearrangement joins TRBV5-6 to TRBJ2-1; 12 nucleotides agree with TRBD2. Germline loops: CDR1 SGHDT, CDR2 YYEEEE. With V trimmed by 4 bases and J by 0 bases, 5 bases remained unmatched. This CDR3 has 17 residues. CDR3 residues: CASSLWTSGASYNEQFF. CDR3 coding DNA: TGTGCCAGCAGCCTGTGGACTAGCGGGGCCTCCTACAATGAGCAGTTCTTC.

This clone was detected a few times. V usage is TRBV27 and J usage is TRBJ2-4; tentatively, D is TRBD2 (5 bases). CDR3 length: 13 residues. V was pared by 2 bases and J by 5 bases, with 7 bases between. CDR1 and CDR2 (germline): MNHEY, SMNVEV (reference sequence). Written as DNA, the CDR3 is TGTGCCAGCAGTTTAAGCGGCCAAAACATTCAGTACTTC. Translated: CASSLSGQNIQYF.

This chain links TRBV7-2 with TRBJ2-2; the D is unclear. With 1 base removed from V and 8 bases from J, the gap between germline ends came to 5 bases. Germline assignment: CDR1 SGHTA and CDR2 FQGNSA. The CDR3 is 12 residues long. In DNA form, the CDR3 reads TGTGCCAGCAGCTTAGAGGTGGGGGAGCTGTTTTTT. Residues: CASSLEVGELFF.

This clone was found many times. V is TRBV7-9 and J is TRBJ1-5; 9 bases fit TRBD1. The CDR3 is made up of 17 amino acids. CDR1 is SEHNR and CDR2 is FQNEAQ in the germline V gene (reference sequence). The junction had 8 bases not matched to a gene; V was cut back by 1 base and J by 4 bases. DNA of the CDR3: TGTGCCAGCAGCTTAGGTACAGGGGGCGAACTTAATCAGCCCCAGCATTTT. Its translation: CASSLGTGGELNQPQHF.

This chain connects TRBV6-6 to TRBJ1-5; D is uncertain. Germline V gives CDR1 MNHNY, CDR2 SVGAGI (reference sequence). This CDR3 region has 15 residues. The ends were cut back, 6 bases at V and 0 bases at J, with 12 bases in the middle. CDR3 DNA: TGTGCCAGCAGACTGGACGCAAATAGCAATCAGCCCCAGCATTTT. Its translation: CASRLDANSNQPQHF.

The V call is TRBV6-6, the J call TRBJ2-6, with 7 bases aligning to TRBD1. Looked up from germline, CDR1 is MNHNY and CDR2 is SVGAGI (reference sequence). V lost 7 bases, J lost 2 bases, and 5 bases stayed unmatched. The CDR3 runs 15 residues. CDR3 amino acids: CASTITGAGANVLTF. The CDR3 DNA is TGTGCCAGCACCATAACAGGGGCTGGGGCCAACGTCCTGACTTTC.

This clone was recorded only once. At one end the junction does not follow the germline gene, possibly because of a read error. The chain recombines TRBV5-1 with TRBJ1-1; D is possibly TRBD1 (5 bases). This CDR3 spans 14 amino acids. The germline gives CDR1 SGHRS, CDR2 YFSETQ. DNA for the CDR3: TGTGCCAGCAGCTTTGGGGCGACGAACACTGAAGCTTTCTTT. Translated, it gives CASSFGATNTEAFF.

This clone was counted a few times. The chain employs TRBV4-1 and TRBJ2-7; no reliable D call. V was clipped by 0 bases and J by 4 bases, with 7 bases between them. The CDR3 spans 13 residues. Germline lookup yields CDR1 MGHRA and CDR2 YSYEKL. This CDR3 reads CASSQEGRYEQYF. CDR3 DNA: TGCGCCAGCAGCCAAGAAGGCAGGTACGAGCAGTACTTC.

In its sample, this clone was seen many times. The chain links TRBV6-5 to TRBJ1-1; unclear D gene. The CDR3 loop spans 15 amino acids. V lost 6 bases and J lost 3, with 17 bases in between. Germline-derived CDR1 and CDR2 are MNHEY and SVGAGI. The CDR3 is CASRQKGGRDTEAFF. The CDR3 bases are TGTGCCAGCAGGCAAAAGGGAGGGAGGGACACTGAAGCTTTCTTT.

CDR3: CASSSGQGAEGYTF. For the CDR3, the DNA is TGCGCCAGCAGCTCCGGACAGGGGGCAGAGGGCTACACCTTC. This rearrangement joins TRBV5-1 to TRBJ1-2; 11 positions agree with TRBD1. The germline gives CDR1 SGHRS, CDR2 YFSETQ. The CDR3 loop spans 14 amino acids. V was clipped by 3 bases and J by 8 bases; unmatched bases: 6.

This clone was detected a few times. The chain uses TRBV4-3 and TRBJ1-3; maybe TRBD1 (6 bases). This CDR3 region has 18 residues. Trimming removed 0 bases from V and 0 bases from J, with 15 bases in between. Germline loops: CDR1 LGHNA, CDR2 YSLEER. The CDR3 coding sequence is TGCGCCAGCAGCCAAGAGAGGGGGATGGGGGTCTCTGGAAACACCATATATTTT. It codes for CASSQERGMGVSGNTIYF.

This clone was found many times. CDR3: CASSTSGNTIYF. In DNA, the CDR3 is TGTGCCAGTAGTACGTCTGGAAACACCATATATTTT. V and J are TRBV19 and TRBJ1-3; D unresolved. V lost 4 bases to trimming and J lost 1 base, with 2 bases between them. Germline CDR1 is LNHDA and CDR2 is SQIVND (reference sequence). The CDR3 extends over 12 amino acids.

The rearrangement uses TRBV6-5 and TRBJ1-2; 8 bases line up with TRBD1. The CDR3 loop spans 14 amino acids. Germline V gene lookup returns CDR1 MNHEY and CDR2 SVGAGI. V gave up 2 bases and J gave up 7 bases; unmatched junction bases: 6. DNA of the CDR3: TGTGCCAGCAGTTACGCGACAGGGGAATTTGGCTACACCTTC. Residues: CASSYATGEFGYTF.

The rearrangement joins TRBV18 to TRBJ2-1; D is ambiguous. The CDR3 contains 14 residues. The germline gives CDR1 KGHSH, CDR2 LQKENI. Trimming pared 3 bases from V and 10 bases from J, leaving 16 bases between. The CDR3 loop is CASSPSLGPPEQFF. DNA of the CDR3: TGTGCCAGCTCACCTTCCTTGGGCCCGCCGGAGCAGTTCTTC.

This sequence joins TRBV7-6 and TRBJ2-7; a weak D match, TRBD2 (6 bases). CDR3 length equals 13 residues. V was trimmed by 4 bases and J by 4 bases, leaving 11 bases between them. Germline lookup yields CDR1 SGHVS and CDR2 FNYEAQ. The DNA of the CDR3 is TGTGCCAGCAGCTGGGGACTTGGGTACGAGCAGTACTTC. It specifies CASSWGLGYEQYF.

This clone was seen repeatedly, ten times or more. In the same sample, other DNA sequences code for this CDR3. The V and J genes are TRBV9 and TRBJ1-1; D not certain. V lost 0 bases and J lost 2, with 5 bases in between. The CDR3 length is 13 residues. CDR1 and CDR2 (germline): SGDLS, YYNGEE. The CDR3 sequence: CASSVAHNTEAFF. The CDR3 region has the DNA TGTGCCAGCAGCGTAGCTCACAACACTGAAGCTTTCTTT.

The genes are TRBV28 and TRBJ2-1; 9 nucleotides agree with TRBD2. The junction had 7 bases not matched to a gene; V was cut back by 3 bases and J by 7 bases. CDR3 size: 15 residues. Germline V gene sequence: CDR1 MDHEN, CDR2 SYDVKM. CDR3 region: CASSLAAGGLNEQFF. DNA of the CDR3: TGTGCCAGCAGTTTGGCAGCGGGGGGATTAAATGAGCAGTTCTTC.

The V gene is TRBV6-6, the J gene TRBJ1-6; unclear D gene. The germline CDR1 and CDR2 sequences are MNHNY and SVGAGI (reference sequence). V was clipped by 3 bases and J by 14 bases, with 14 bases between them. CDR3 length: 13 amino acids. CDR3 sequence (DNA): TGTGCCAGCAGTTATGAGTATAATTCGGCCCTCCACTTT. It encodes CASSYEYNSALHF.

V and J are TRBV5-1 and TRBJ2-1; 11 nucleotides match TRBD2. The CDR3 loop spans 17 amino acids. Germline V gene data show CDR1 as SGHRS and CDR2 as YFSETQ. With 0 bases clipped from V and 4 bases from J, the junction kept 6 bases outside the gene matches. The CDR3 sequence: CASSLGLAGGIYNEQFF. The CDR3 region has the DNA TGCGCCAGCAGCTTGGGGCTAGCGGGGGGCATTTACAATGAGCAGTTCTTC.

This chain joins TRBV5-1 and TRBJ2-1; TRBD2 is a possible D gene (7 bases). Germline-derived CDR1 and CDR2 are SGHRS and YFSETQ. V dropped 3 bases and J dropped 2 bases, with 18 bases sitting between them. This CDR3 is built from 17 residues. The CDR3 bases are TGCGCCAGCAGCTCCTGGGGGGCAGCGGGGCCCTACAATGAGCAGTTCTTC. This translates into CASSSWGAAGPYNEQFF. The variable domain in full, with the rest retrieved from reference TRBV5-1 and TRBJ2-1, is KAGVTQTPRYLIKTRGQQVTLSCSPISGHRSVSWYQQTPGQGLQFLFEYFSETQRNKGNFPGRFSGRQFSNSRSEMNVSTLELGDSALYLCASSSWGAAGPYNEQFFGPGTRLTVL.

This sequence joins TRBV20-1 and TRBJ2-1; TRBD1 matches at 10 bases. CDR1 and CDR2 (germline): DFQATT, SNEGSKA (reference sequence). J was trimmed by 15 bases and V by 6 bases; bases with no gene match: 8. The CDR3 sequence is 11 residues long. The CDR3 DNA sequence: TGCAGTGCGCTAGCCGGGACAGGGGTGTTCTTC. Its protein is CSALAGTGVFF.

The chain couples TRBV4-2 to TRBJ1-2, with D hard to call. V lost 0 bases and J lost 8, with 16 bases in between. Germline CDR1 reads LGHNA; CDR2 reads YNFKEQ. The CDR3 has 15 amino acids. The CDR3 is CASSQDIFPDYGYTF. In nucleotides, the CDR3 is TGTGCCAGCAGCCAAGATATCTTTCCGGATTACGGCTACACCTTC.

The chain employs TRBV6-5 and TRBJ2-5; the D gene is possibly TRBD1 (5 bases). The CDR3 covers 13 residues. Germline values: CDR1 MNHEY, CDR2 SVGAGI. V was pared by 5 bases and J by 7 bases, with 14 bases between. The CDR3 reads CASSPRQYGTQYF. CDR3 bases: TGTGCCAGCAGTCCCCGACAGTACGGGACCCAGTACTTC.